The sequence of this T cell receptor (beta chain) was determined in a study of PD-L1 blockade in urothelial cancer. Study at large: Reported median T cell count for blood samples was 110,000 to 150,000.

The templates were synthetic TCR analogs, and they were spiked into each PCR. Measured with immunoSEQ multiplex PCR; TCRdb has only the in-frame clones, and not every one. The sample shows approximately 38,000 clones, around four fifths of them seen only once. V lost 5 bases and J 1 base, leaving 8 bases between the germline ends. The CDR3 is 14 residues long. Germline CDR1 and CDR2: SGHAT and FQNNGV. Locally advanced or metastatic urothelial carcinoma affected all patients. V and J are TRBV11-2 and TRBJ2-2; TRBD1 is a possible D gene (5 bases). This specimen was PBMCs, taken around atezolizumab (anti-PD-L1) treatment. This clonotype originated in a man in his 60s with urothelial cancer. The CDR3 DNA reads TGTGCCAGCAGCCTTACAGGGAACACCGGGGAGCTGTTTTTT. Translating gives CASSLTGNTGELFF.